This TCR beta chain is drawn from a study of shared clonotypes between healthy human individuals. Assay: immunoSEQ multiplex PCR; the TCRdb copy retains only in-frame clones and omits some. The data show about 980,000 clones, 76% seen once. The clonotype originates from a man between 18 and 35 years old in good health. The source material was memory CD4+ T cells sorted from blood. The subset is: CD45RA-negative fraction.

This CDR3 reads CAWGRTSGRAGNTQYF. In nucleotides, the CDR3 is TGTGCCTGGGGGAGGACTAGCGGGAGGGCTGGAAATACGCAGTATTTT. This chain connects TRBV30 to TRBJ2-3; TRBD2 agrees at 15 bases. After removal of 5 bases from V and 7 bases from J, the junction contained 10 bases not matched to a gene. This CDR3 has 16 amino acids. Germline loops: CDR1 GTSNPN, CDR2 SVGIG (reference sequence).